These T cell receptor beta chains were read from a single sample in a study of shared clonotypes between healthy human individuals. The method was immunoSEQ multiplex PCR; TCRdb's version includes in-frame clones alone and lacks a portion of them. The sample contains around 550,000 clones, roughly 95% of which appear only once. The sequencing sample was made of naive CD8+ T cells sorted from blood. The receptors come from a woman between 25 and 40 years old in good health. CDR3s include the opening cysteine and the closing phenylalanine or tryptophan. D genes are given only for firm matches. Not every row has a clone size; where given, it reads once, few, many or a size class.

size: -
V: TRBV11-2
J: TRBJ2-7
D: -
CDR3: CASSLEVAGLLEQYF
DNA: TGTGCCAGCAGCTTAGAAGTGGCGGGCCTACTCGAGCAGTACTTC

size: -
V: TRBV28
J: TRBJ1-5
D: TRBD1
CDR3: CASHPGTGEFRQPQHF
DNA: TGTGCCAGCCACCCCGGGACAGGGGAATTTCGTCAGCCCCAGCATTTT

size: few
V: TRBV6-5
J: TRBJ1-2
D: -
CDR3: CASSYSLQGRDGYTF
DNA: TGTGCCAGCAGTTACTCGTTGCAGGGGCGCGATGGCTACACCTTC

size: once
V: TRBV11-2
J: TRBJ2-7
D: -
CDR3: CASSYPGRNEQYF
DNA: TGTGCCAGCAGCTACCCGGGGCGTAACGAGCAGTACTTC

size: -
V: TRBV28
J: TRBJ2-1
D: TRBD2
CDR3: CASSGLADYNEQFF
DNA: TGTGCCAGCAGCGGACTAGCAGACTACAATGAGCAGTTCTTC

size: -
V: TRBV6-5
J: TRBJ2-7
D: -
CDR3: CASSYSSRPYEQYF
DNA: TGTGCCAGCAGTTACTCTTCCAGACCCTACGAGCAGTACTTC

size: -
V: TRBV4-2
J: TRBJ2-1
D: -
CDR3: CASSQDYNEQFF
DNA: TGTGCCAGCAGCCAGGACTACAATGAGCAGTTCTTC

size: once
V: TRBV19
J: TRBJ1-1
D: -
CDR3: CASTPPERNTEAFF
DNA: TGTGCCAGTACTCCCCCCGAGAGGAACACTGAAGCTTTCTTT

size: few
V: TRBV6-5
J: TRBJ1-3
D: TRBD1
CDR3: CASRPGTGGAKAHF
DNA: TGTGCCAGCAGACCCGGGACAGGGGGCGCGAAAGCCCATTTT

size: -
V: TRBV7-6
J: TRBJ2-4
D: TRBD2
CDR3: CASSHGTSGTNIQYF
DNA: TGTGCCAGCAGCCACGGGACTAGCGGGACAAACATTCAGTACTTC

size: -
V: TRBV27
J: TRBJ1-2
D: -
CDR3: CASSLIGPQGASYGYTF
DNA: TGTGCCAGCAGTTTAATAGGGCCCCAAGGGGCGAGCTATGGCTACACCTTC

size: -
V: TRBV20-1
J: TRBJ1-4
D: -
CDR3: CSARGTTLFF
DNA: TGCAGTGCTAGGGGAACTACACTGTTTTTT

size: -
V: TRBV28
J: TRBJ1-5
D: -
CDR3: CASLMNPSNQPQHF
DNA: TGTGCCAGCCTTATGAATCCCAGCAATCAGCCCCAGCATTTT

size: -
V: TRBV27
J: TRBJ2-7
D: -
CDR3: CATALTARGEQYF
DNA: TGTGCCACCGCCTTGACAGCTCGAGGAGAGCAGTACTTC

size: -
V: TRBV5-6
J: TRBJ2-7
D: -
CDR3: CASTLSDNYEQYF
DNA: TGTGCCAGCACCCTTTCTGATAACTACGAGCAGTACTTC

size: -
V: TRBV6-1
J: TRBJ1-5
D: -
CDR3: CASSDPWGYQPQHF
DNA: TGTGCCAGCAGTGATCCCTGGGGGTATCAGCCCCAGCATTTT